The entry below gives a single T cell receptor beta chain sequence along with its context. The target antigen is unknown. This record comes from a study of T cells after posttransplantation cyclophosphamide. Whole-study results and caveats: Later blood repertoires were often dominated by clones from the donor CD8+ memory compartment. After PTCy, TRB diversity resembled that of CNI/methotrexate controls.

CDR3 length: 15 amino acids. CDR1 is SNHLY and CDR2 is FYNNEI in the germline V gene. V was cut by 2 bases and J by 1 base, with 9 bases left in between. Clones were sequenced by immunoSEQ multiplex PCR, and TCRdb holds only the in-frame ones, with some missing. The sample holds some 6,900 clones; around 92% are singletons and the top ten take about an eighth. Cyclophosphamide on days +3 and +4 followed busulfan-fludarabine conditioning and a marrow graft. Sample: PBMCs, taken approximately 45 months after allogeneic stem cell transplant with posttransplant cyclophosphamide. This clonotype was obtained from a female patient aged 45-60 years who received an allogeneic stem cell transplant from a related donor, was CMV-positive, and had no GVHD. A subset of T cells may come from the graft donor. The chain is built from TRBV2 and TRBJ1-5, with a tentative D call TRBD1 (6 bases). CDR3 residues: CASSENRVSNQPQHF. For the CDR3, the DNA is TGTGCCAGCAGTGAAAACAGGGTCAGCAATCAGCCCCAGCATTTT.